This is a list of T cell receptor beta chains from one sample in a study of blood T cell repertoires in COVID-19. Libraries were prepared by immunoSEQ multiplex PCR; TCRdb keeps only in-frame clonotypes and omits some of them. The table records about 190,000 clones, approximately 85% of them present only once. The source material was PBMCs or T cells enriched from blood (not recorded which). These receptors were taken from a woman in her twenties or thirties who had recovered from COVID-19. Both conserved end residues are part of each CDR3. Each record gives: D gene, J gene, V gene, clone size, CDR3 DNA, CDR3 protein. The D gene is left open where the match is weak. Clone sizes are given selectively: once, few, many, or a class where the clone is expanded.

>NA|TRBJ2-1|TRBV7-9|NA
TGTGCCAGCAGCCGCGACTATCTCGACAATGAGCAGTTCTTC
CASSRDYLDNEQFF
>TRBD2|TRBJ2-7|TRBV27|NA
TGTGCCAGCAGCTATCTCCTAGCGGGAGGACCCTACGAGCAGTACTTC
CASSYLLAGGPYEQYF
>NA|TRBJ2-7|TRBV19|NA
TGTGCCAGTAGTTTCGGGTACGAGCAGTACTTC
CASSFGYEQYF
>TRBD2|TRBJ2-3|TRBV7-8|few
TGTGCCAGCGACCTGATAGCGGGAGGCTACACAGATACGCAGTATTTT
CASDLIAGGYTDTQYF
>NA|TRBJ2-5|TRBV6-6|NA
TGTGCCAGCAGTCGCCGGGACAACTTCCAAGAGACCCAGTACTTC
CASSRRDNFQETQYF
>TRBD2|TRBJ2-7|TRBV28|NA
TGTGCGTCGGAGGGGAGCGGGGACGAGCAGTACTTC
CASEGSGDEQYF
>NA|TRBJ1-1|TRBV11-2|NA
TGTGCCAGCAGCTTAGGGGCAGTGGGCGCTTTCTTT
CASSLGAVGAFF
>NA|TRBJ2-7|TRBV2|NA
TGTGCCAGCAGTGAAGTCGGGACAACCGCCTACGAGCAGTACTTC
CASSEVGTTAYEQYF
>TRBD1|TRBJ2-7|TRBV13|NA
TGTGCCAGCAGCGGTCAGGGGGACAACTCCTACGAGCAGTACTTC
CASSGQGDNSYEQYF
>NA|TRBJ1-5|TRBV4-1|NA
TGCGCCAGCAGCCAAGAGGGAGGGGCCAATCAGCCCCAGCATTTT
CASSQEGGANQPQHF
>TRBD2|TRBJ2-5|TRBV5-1|NA
TGCGCCAGCAGCGCCCGGACTAGCGGACGGGAGACCCAGTACTTC
CASSARTSGRETQYF
>NA|TRBJ2-5|TRBV3-1/TRBV3-2|few
TGTGCCAGCAGAGGGGTACGGGAGACCCAGTACTTC
CASRGVRETQYF
>NA|TRBJ1-3|TRBV7-6|few
TGTGCCAGCAGCCCCGCGGGGTCTGGAAACACCATATATTTT
CASSPAGSGNTIYF
>NA|TRBJ2-7|TRBV28|NA
TGTGCCAGCAGTTTACAGGGGATAGGGTACGAGCAGTACTTC
CASSLQGIGYEQYF
>TRBD1|TRBJ2-7|TRBV11-2|NA
TGTGCCAGCAGCTTTGACGGACAGGGGGCCAACGAGCAGTACTTC
CASSFDGQGANEQYF
>NA|TRBJ1-1|TRBV7-9|NA
TGTGCCAGCAGCTCCGGGAACAGCGAGAACACTGAAGCTTTCTTT
CASSSGNSENTEAFF
>NA|TRBJ1-1|TRBV5-4|NA
TGTGCCAGCAGCTTGGAGGCAAGGGGGAGGAACACTGAAGCTTTCTTT
CASSLEARGRNTEAFF
>TRBD2|TRBJ2-7|TRBV9|NA
TGTGCCAGCAGCGTAGCTCCGGCTAGCGGGTCCTACGAGCAGTACTTC
CASSVAPASGSYEQYF
>NA|TRBJ1-3|TRBV4-1|NA
TGCGCCAGCAGCCAAGTTGCGAGGGGGTTAGATGGAAACACCATATATTTT
CASSQVARGLDGNTIYF
>TRBD1|TRBJ2-7|TRBV6-5|few
TGTGCCAGCAGAGGAATACAGGGGGCTTACGAGCAGTACTTC
CASRGIQGAYEQYF
>NA|TRBJ1-2|TRBV20-1|NA
TGCAGTGCTAGTAGAAGGGACCTTTCAGGGGACTATGGCTACACCTTC
CSASRRDLSGDYGYTF
>NA|TRBJ2-3|TRBV27|NA
TGTGCCAGCAGTACCCTAGGTAGCACAGATACGCAGTATTTT
CASSTLGSTDTQYF
>NA|TRBJ1-1|TRBV7-2|NA
TGTGCCAGCAGCTTGGGTTGGGGAGGTTACACTGAAGCTTTCTTT
CASSLGWGGYTEAFF
>TRBD2|TRBJ2-3|TRBV2|few
TGTGCCAGACAGGGGCTAGCGGGAACAGATACGCAGTATTTT
CARQGLAGTDTQYF
>NA|TRBJ2-3|TRBV5-6|NA
TGTGCCAGCAGCTTGGTCTTTACGGGGGAATCAGATACGCAGTATTTT
CASSLVFTGESDTQYF
>NA|TRBJ2-1|TRBV19|NA
TGTGCCAGTAGGACCACGAGTGGGGCGTACAATGAGCAGTTCTTC
CASRTTSGAYNEQFF
>TRBD2|TRBJ2-7|TRBV3-1/TRBV3-2|NA
TGTGCCAGCAGCCAAAGGCCGGGACTAGCGGGAGGTACAAGGTCCTACGAGCAGTACTTC
CASSQRPGLAGGTRSYEQYF